Following are 29 T cell receptor beta chains from one sample sequenced in a study of T cells in localized non-small cell lung cancer (dated by TCRdb to about 2020). Libraries were built with the immunoSEQ multiplex PCR assay. In its TCRdb copy, this immuneACCESS table keeps in-frame sequences only and misses some clones. Where compared with another copy, unresolved V genes explain less than half of these, and the others have no known cause. The sample table lists 70,000 to 95,000 clones, more than 75% of them with a count of one. Together, the top ten hold approximately 4% of the sample. Here the sequenced sample was PBMCs, taken before any cancer treatment. The receptors here all came from a woman aged 35-75 years with stage II squamous cell lung carcinoma.

This clone was seen just once. This chain joins TRBV7-2 and TRBJ2-7; D call uncertain. The ends were cut back, 1 base at V and 3 bases at J, with 4 bases in the middle. CDR1 and CDR2 from the germline V gene are SGHTA and FQGNSA. CDR3 length equals 12 residues. CDR3 sequence reads: CASSLGFYEQYF. The CDR3 DNA follows: TGTGCCAGCAGCTTAGGCTTCTACGAGCAGTACTTC.

DNA for the CDR3: TGTGCCATCAGTGACCCAAACGGAGGGAGGGGGAACACTGAAGCTTTCTTT. Protein sequence: CAISDPNGGRGNTEAFF. The rearrangement uses TRBV10-3 and TRBJ1-1, with a possible D match to TRBD1 (5 bases). The V gene's germline CDR1 is ENHRY and CDR2 SYGVKD. V was clipped by 3 bases and J by 1 base, with 18 bases between them. CDR3 length: 17 residues.

The chain is built from TRBV5-6 and TRBJ1-1; 7 bases line up with TRBD1. The CDR3 has 14 residues. Germline loops: CDR1 SGHDT, CDR2 YYEEEE. V dropped 5 bases and J dropped 1; count of bases not matched to a gene: 5. DNA of the CDR3: TGTGCCAGCAGTCGGGACAGTCGGAACACTGAAGCTTTCTTT. This gives the protein CASSRDSRNTEAFF.

The genes are TRBV5-3 and TRBJ1-2; 7 bases match TRBD1. TRBV5-3 is an ORF; its function is uncertain. CDR3 size: 16 residues. V dropped 0 bases and J dropped 1; count of bases not matched to a gene: 6. The CDR3 region is CARSLALAGGNYGYTF. As DNA, the CDR3 is TGTGCCAGAAGCTTGGCTTTGGCAGGGGGTAACTATGGCTACACCTTC.

This clone was seen a few times. The CDR3 sequence: CASSESGQQNQPQHF. As DNA, the CDR3 is TGTGCCAGCAGTGAATCGGGACAGCAGAATCAGCCCCAGCATTTT. V usage is TRBV6-1 and J usage is TRBJ1-5; 7 positions agree with TRBD1. Germline assignment: CDR1 MNHNS and CDR2 SASEGT. The CDR3 runs 15 residues. After removal of 2 bases from V and 4 bases from J, the junction contained 5 bases not matched to a gene.

The chain has TRBV6-1 and TRBJ2-1; D is possibly TRBD2 (6 bases). This CDR3 comprises 15 residues. The V gene lost 4 bases and the J gene lost 4 bases, with 14 bases spanning the gap. The germline V gene has CDR1 MNHNS and CDR2 SASEGT. DNA for the CDR3: TGTGCCAGCAGTGCCCGAGGCGGGGTTTACAATGAGCAGTTCTTC. The encoded protein is CASSARGGVYNEQFF.

This rearrangement joins TRBV6-1 to TRBJ1-2; D remains unclear. This CDR3 spans 15 amino acids. V shed 2 bases and J shed 0 bases, with 10 bases lying between them. CDR1 and CDR2 from the germline V gene are MNHNS and SASEGT. The CDR3 protein is CASSEYVGSNYGYTF. CDR3 coding DNA: TGTGCCAGCAGTGAATACGTCGGGTCTAACTATGGCTACACCTTC.

The V call is TRBV29-1, the J call TRBJ2-5; no reliable D call. CDR1 and CDR2 (germline): SQVTM, ANQGSEA. The germline V and J ends were trimmed by 5 bases and 5 bases, with 6 bases remaining between them. CDR3 length equals 10 residues. CDR3 residues: CSVLAETQYF. DNA for the CDR3: TGCAGCGTTCTGGCGGAGACCCAGTACTTC. Combining the CDR3 with reference TRBV29-1 and TRBJ2-5 gives the whole variable domain SAVISQKPSRDICQRGTSLTIQCQVDSQVTMMFWYRQQPGQSLTLIATANQGSEATYESGFVIDKFPISRPNLTFSTLTVSNMSPEDSSIYLCSVLAETQYFGPGTRLLVL.

The chain has TRBV19 and TRBJ1-2, with D unresolved. Deletions cut 4 bases from V and 7 bases from J, with 19 bases between. The CDR3 spans 15 residues. The V gene's germline CDR1 is LNHDA and CDR2 SQIVND (reference sequence). Here the CDR3 reads CASSTDGRSWAGYTF. In DNA form, the CDR3 reads TGTGCCAGTAGTACCGACGGGAGGTCGTGGGCTGGCTACACCTTC.

The chain joins TRBV25-1 to TRBJ1-4, with D perhaps matching TRBD1 (6 bases). Trimming pared 5 bases from V and 13 bases from J, leaving 17 bases between. The CDR3 runs 13 residues. The germline V gene encodes CDR1 MGHDK and CDR2 SYGVNS. In DNA form, the CDR3 reads TGTGCCAGCAGTCTACGATCCGGGACAACACTGTTTTTT. Protein sequence: CASSLRSGTTLFF.

The genes are TRBV5-1 and TRBJ2-7; D gene uncertain. This CDR3 contains 15 residues. The germline V gene has CDR1 SGHRS and CDR2 YFSETQ. V shed 0 bases and J shed 4 bases, with 14 bases lying between them. The CDR3 spells CASSLAGSALYEQYF. CDR3 in DNA: TGCGCCAGCAGCTTGGCCGGATCAGCCTTATACGAGCAGTACTTC.

Relative to its sample, this clone is medium-sized. This chain uses TRBV19 with TRBJ2-7; D not resolved. Trimming took 4 bases from V and 2 from J, leaving 12 bases between them. CDR3 length equals 14 residues. In germline, CDR1 is LNHDA, CDR2 SQIVND (reference sequence). The CDR3 sequence is CASSTDFGAYEQYF. CDR3 sequence (DNA): TGTGCCAGTAGTACCGACTTTGGGGCCTACGAGCAGTACTTC.

This rearrangement joins TRBV5-4 to TRBJ1-2, with D possibly TRBD1 on 5 matching bases. This CDR3 has 18 amino acids. The V and J ends lost 4 bases and 0 bases respectively, with 22 bases between them. CDR1 is SGHNT and CDR2 is YYREEE in the germline V gene (reference sequence). CDR3 sequence (DNA): TGTGCCAGCAGCCCTATGGTGGCTGGCCTGGGGGCTAACTATGGCTACACCTTC. It yields the protein CASSPMVAGLGANYGYTF.

This chain joins TRBV27 and TRBJ2-5; a possible D gene is TRBD1 (6 bases). Trimming removed 8 bases at V and 4 bases at J, with 11 bases between. Germline V gene data show CDR1 as MNHEY and CDR2 as SMNVEV (reference sequence). The CDR3 has 12 residues. The CDR3 protein is CASRLRGETQYF. The CDR3 nucleotides read TGTGCCAGCCGTCTCAGGGGAGAGACCCAGTACTTC.

The rearrangement uses TRBV5-4 and TRBJ2-1; 12 nucleotides align to TRBD2. CDR1 SGHNT and CDR2 YYREEE come from the germline V gene (reference sequence). This CDR3 contains 16 residues. V shed 2 bases and J 4 bases; nucleotides not matched to a gene: 4. CDR3 nucleotides: TGTGCCAGCAGCTTAAGGACTAGCGGGGTTTACAATGAGCAGTTCTTC. As protein: CASSLRTSGVYNEQFF.

The V call is TRBV11-3, the J call TRBJ1-5; TRBD1 agrees at 9 bases. Trimming took 5 bases from V and 7 from J; bases not matched to a gene: 15. Per germline, CDR1 SGHNT and CDR2 YENEEA. The CDR3 contains 17 residues. The CDR3 DNA reads as TGTGCCAGCAGCCCTCTAATCGGGACAGGGAATTACCAGCCCCAGCATTTT. Protein product: CASSPLIGTGNYQPQHF.

V usage is TRBV28 and J usage is TRBJ2-4; 8 bases fit TRBD2. The CDR3 has 17 amino acids. Per the germline V gene, CDR1 is MDHEN and CDR2 is SYDVKM. With V trimmed by 5 bases and J by 2 bases, 11 bases remained unmatched. The CDR3 reads CASSPRGGRFPKNIQYF. The CDR3 region has the DNA TGTGCCAGCAGTCCCCGGGGGGGGCGGTTTCCCAAAAACATTCAGTACTTC.

The chain is built from TRBV21-1 and TRBJ1-2; the D call TRBD1 from the table was never checked on the DNA. TRBV21-1 is labeled a pseudogene. The CDR3 is 15 residues long. The CDR3 bases are TGTGCCACCAAAGTACCTCGGGACAGAAACTATGGCTACACCTTC. Its translation: CATKVPRDRNYGYTF.

The genes are TRBV5-1 and TRBJ2-1; D perhaps matches TRBD2 (6 bases). Deletions cut 4 bases from V and 4 bases from J, with 9 bases between. Germline V gene sequence: CDR1 SGHRS, CDR2 YFSETQ. This CDR3 is built from 13 residues. CDR3 loop: CASSGGLYNEQFF. Here the CDR3 DNA reads TGCGCCAGCAGCGGGGGACTTTACAATGAGCAGTTCTTC.

The J gene is TRBJ1-1, the V gene TRBV11-2; D is unresolved. CDR1 and CDR2 (germline): SGHAT, FQNNGV. Trimming took 0 bases from V and 1 from J, leaving 9 bases between them. This CDR3 is 15 amino acids long. CDR3 nucleotides: TGTGCCAGCAGCTTAGATTACCGGCCGAACACTGAAGCTTTCTTT. Translating gives CASSLDYRPNTEAFF.

The chain has TRBV2 and TRBJ1-1, with a possible D match to TRBD1 (5 bases). This CDR3 spans 12 amino acids. The germline V and J ends were trimmed by 8 bases and 4 bases, with 11 bases remaining between them. CDR1 is SNHLY and CDR2 is FYNNEI in the germline V gene. Here the CDR3 DNA reads TGTGCCAGCCGGCGGGGGAGCACTGAAGCTTTCTTT. Encoded protein: CASRRGSTEAFF.

By frequency in the sample, this clone is medium-sized. This rearrangement joins TRBV6-1 to TRBJ1-1; D gene ambiguous. Trimming shortened V by 0 bases and J by 0 bases, and 11 bases separated the two germline ends. This CDR3 has 16 amino acids. Germline V gene data show CDR1 as MNHNS and CDR2 as SASEGT. CDR3: CASSEALRDLNTEAFF. Here the CDR3 DNA reads TGTGCCAGCAGTGAAGCGTTAAGAGACCTGAACACTGAAGCTTTCTTT.

The V and J genes are TRBV19 and TRBJ1-5; D call uncertain. Trimming stripped 9 bases from V and 3 bases from J, with 18 bases between. CDR1 LNHDA and CDR2 SQIVND come from the germline V gene (reference sequence). The CDR3 sequence is 15 residues long. The DNA for the CDR3 is TGTGCCAGCACAAGTAGCAGAGGAGTCAATCAGCCCCAGCATTTT. Residues: CASTSSRGVNQPQHF.

The chain uses TRBV5-8 and TRBJ1-3; D remains ambiguous. V was pared by 1 base and J by 5 bases, with 16 bases between. Per germline, CDR1 SGHTS and CDR2 YDEGEE. The CDR3 covers 16 residues. The CDR3 here is CASSLMGSAGRNTIYF. The CDR3 DNA sequence: TGTGCCAGCAGCTTGATGGGGAGCGCCGGTCGAAACACCATATATTTT. The full variable domain, rest sourced from reference TRBV5-8 and TRBJ1-3, is EAGVTQSPTHLIKTRGQQATLRCSPISGHTSVYWYQQALGLGLQFLLWYDEGEERNRGNFPPRFSGRQFPNYSSELNVNALELEDSALYLCASSLMGSAGRNTIYFGEGSWLTVV.

The gene calls are TRBV6-5 and TRBJ1-1; D is uncertain. V was shortened by 6 bases and J by 8 bases, with 10 bases between the two germline ends. The CDR3 length is 11 residues. Germline CDR1 reads MNHEY; CDR2 reads SVGAGI. The CDR3 sequence: CASRRLYEAFF. The DNA for the CDR3 is TGTGCCAGCAGACGCCTATACGAAGCTTTCTTT.

CDR3 coding DNA: TGCGCCAGCAGCCATGGACCCTTGGGGGCTGGCAATCAGCCCCAGCATTTT. Translating it yields CASSHGPLGAGNQPQHF. V and J are TRBV4-1 and TRBJ1-5; D may be TRBD1 (6 bases). V was clipped by 3 bases and J by 2 bases, with 17 bases between them. The CDR3 is 17 amino acids. Germline V CDR1 and CDR2: MGHRA, YSYEKL.

With regard to this clone: Mismatch with germline at one junction end may stem from a read error. The J gene is TRBJ2-7, the V gene TRBV19, with a possible D match to TRBD1 (5 bases). Germline V lookup: CDR1 LNHDA, CDR2 SQIVND (reference sequence). This CDR3 has 14 residues. CDR3 sequence (DNA): TGTGCCAGCAGTAGAACAGGCACCTCCTACGAGCAGTACTTC. It encodes CASSRTGTSYEQYF. Variable domain in full (rest from reference TRBV19 and TRBJ2-7): DGGITQSPKYLFRKEGQNVTLSCEQNLNHDAMYWYRQDPGQGLRLIYYSQIVNDFQKGDIAEGYSVSREKKESFPLTVTSAQKNPTAFYLCASSRTGTSYEQYFGPGTRLTVT.

V gene TRBV15 combines with J gene TRBJ1-1; TRBD1 aligns across 8 bases. Germline V gene data show CDR1 as LNHNV and CDR2 as YYDKDF (reference sequence). The CDR3 is 16 amino acids. J lost 2 bases, V lost 0 bases, and 5 bases had no gene match. CDR3 amino acids: CATSRDPGGGNTEAFF. CDR3 nucleotide sequence: TGTGCCACCAGCAGAGATCCAGGGGGCGGTAACACTGAAGCTTTCTTT.

The chain combines TRBV29-1 with TRBJ1-1; D not resolved. Trimming removed 5 bases at V and 1 base at J, with 8 bases between. Germline-derived CDR1 and CDR2 are SQVTM and ANQGSEA. The CDR3 runs to 12 residues. In DNA form, the CDR3 reads TGCAGCGTTTCGCAGCCGAACACTGAAGCTTTCTTT. The encoded protein is CSVSQPNTEAFF. The full variable domain, rest sourced from reference TRBV29-1 and TRBJ1-1, is SAVISQKPSRDICQRGTSLTIQCQVDSQVTMMFWYRQQPGQSLTLIATANQGSEATYESGFVIDKFPISRPNLTFSTLTVSNMSPEDSSIYLCSVSQPNTEAFFGQGTRLTVV.